This T cell receptor (beta chain) was sequenced in a study of T-cell reconstitution after alpha-beta-depleted transplantation in children. Findings of the study overall: Reports say that about two months after transplant, the alpha-beta T cells came out of several hundred graft clones that had expanded.

This clonotype has a count of ten or more. Its antigen is not known. Unique molecular identifiers were incorporated during preparation of the TCRbeta library. Via MiXCR, TCRdb re-called the PCR reads, giving one row per CDR3 protein. The sample consists of 65,000 to 75,000 distinct CDR3 sequences, roughly 4.5% of them appearing once. This CDR3 is built from 16 residues. In germline, CDR1 is KGHDR, CDR2 SFDVKD. Trimming cost V 4 bases and J 6 bases, with 17 bases left between them. This chain joins TRBV24-1 and TRBJ2-2; maybe TRBD1 (5 bases). The sequencing here drew on PBMCs, mostly from graft donor cells, taken 180 days after TCRalphabeta/CD19-depleted stem cell transplant. The receptor was isolated from a boy younger than two who had a stem cell transplant for acute myeloid leukemia, so the T cells may come from the graft donor. The CDR3 DNA reads as TGTGCCACCAGTGAAGGGGAACAGGTCCCTCCCGGGGAGCTGTTTTTT. This gives the protein CATSEGEQVPPGELFF.